The sequence of this TCR beta chain was determined in a study of CD8 T cells in Susac syndrome. RNA was extracted with the RNeasy kit, and a quantity of roughly 0.5 to 1 ug was reverse transcribed using random hexamers. TCRdb re-analysed the immunoSEQ multiplex PCR reads in MiXCR, keeping a single row per CDR3 protein. The table records some 120,000 distinct CDR3 sequences, 85% to 95% of them present only once. This TCR derives from a human donor with multiple sclerosis. Sequencing was carried out using CD8+ T cells from PBMCs.

The DNA for the CDR3 is TGTGCCTGGAGTGGGTCAGGGACAGGAGCTTTCTTT. It translates to CAWSGSGTGAFF. The chain is built from TRBV30 and TRBJ1-1; 8 bases align to TRBD1. Trimming cost V 1 base and J 10 bases; bases outside gene matches: 5. Germline V gene data show CDR1 as GTSNPN and CDR2 as SVGIG (reference sequence). The CDR3 loop spans 12 amino acids.